These 15 T cell receptor beta chains came from one sample sequenced in a study of control samples from healthy donors and cancer patients. Data came from immunoSEQ multiplex PCR; TCRdb stores just in-frame clones and leaves some out. The table has around 50,000 clones, around 95% seen once. Source material: blood. Source of these receptors: a young man in good health.

CDR3 DNA: TGTGCCAGCAGTTTTGCTGGAGAGACCCAGTACTTC. Its protein product is CASSFAGETQYF. The chain recombines TRBV12-3 or TRBV12-4 with TRBJ2-5; no firm D call. This CDR3 contains 12 residues. Trimming pared 3 bases from V and 4 bases from J, leaving 6 bases between.

The chain couples TRBV7-9 to TRBJ1-1; 8 bases line up with TRBD1. Looked up from germline, CDR1 is SEHNR and CDR2 is FQNEAQ (reference sequence). CDR3 length: 15 residues. V dropped 1 base and J dropped 3; count of bases not matched to a gene: 4. CDR3 DNA: TGTGCCAGCAGCTTAGAAACAGGGGGTTACACTGAAGCTTTCTTT. Amino acid sequence: CASSLETGGYTEAFF. Filled out from reference TRBV7-9 and TRBJ1-1, the complete variable domain reads DTGVSQNPRHKITKRGQNVTFRCDPISEHNRLYWYRQTLGQGPEFLTYFQNEAQLEKSRLLSDRFSAERPKGSFSTLEIQRTEQGDSAMYLCASSLETGGYTEAFFGQGTRLTVV.

There are a few counts of this clone. This chain links TRBV6-1 with TRBJ2-5, with D perhaps TRBD1 or TRBD2 (5 bases each). V was cut by 2 bases and J by 3 bases, with 13 bases left in between. Germline CDR1 and CDR2: MNHNS and SASEGT. This CDR3 region has 15 residues. In nucleotides, the CDR3 is TGTGCCAGCAGTGAAATGAGGGGTATGGAAGAGACCCAGTACTTC. It encodes CASSEMRGMEETQYF.

The chain carries TRBV11-3 and TRBJ2-4, with TRBD1 as a possible D gene (5 bases). Trimming took 1 base from V and 6 from J, leaving 7 bases between them. Germline V lookup: CDR1 SGHNT, CDR2 YENEEA. CDR3 size: 13 residues. The CDR3, as DNA: TGTGCCAGCAGCTTAGGGCAGGGAAACATTCAGTACTTC. This sequence encodes CASSLGQGNIQYF.

The chain joins TRBV5-4 to TRBJ2-2; D gene ambiguous. Trimming pared 0 bases from V and 1 base from J, leaving 7 bases between. The CDR3 is made up of 15 amino acids. Germline-derived CDR1 and CDR2 are SGHNT and YYREEE (reference sequence). The CDR3 DNA is TGTGCCAGCAGCTTGGATCACCGGAACACCGGGGAGCTGTTTTTT. Its protein is CASSLDHRNTGELFF.

The DNA for the CDR3 is TGCAGCGTTTCACGGGCTTACAATGAGCAGTTCTTC. Residues: CSVSRAYNEQFF. The chain has TRBV29-1 and TRBJ2-1; no firm D call. Between the trimmed V and J ends, which lost 5 bases and 4 bases, there was a span of 9 bases. The V gene's germline CDR1 is SQVTM and CDR2 ANQGSEA. The CDR3 sequence is 12 residues long.

Here the CDR3 reads CATSRDQGSGNTIYF. CDR3 nucleotide sequence: TGTGCCACCAGCAGAGACCAGGGTAGTGGAAACACCATATATTTT. The V call is TRBV15, the J call TRBJ1-3; TRBD1 is a possible D gene (5 bases). Trimming removed 0 bases from V and 3 bases from J, with 9 bases in between. This CDR3 spans 15 amino acids. The germline V gene has CDR1 LNHNV and CDR2 YYDKDF (reference sequence).

V gene TRBV2 combines with J gene TRBJ1-3; D is possibly TRBD1 (5 bases). Trimming took 0 bases from V and 0 from J, leaving 12 bases between them. This CDR3 contains 17 residues. Germline V gene lookup returns CDR1 SNHLY and CDR2 FYNNEI. This chain's CDR3 is CASSEALRGSSGNTIYF. CDR3 bases: TGTGCCAGCAGTGAAGCGTTGCGGGGCAGCTCTGGAAACACCATATATTTT.

The chain couples TRBV9 to TRBJ1-2, with D perhaps TRBD1 (5 bases). CDR3 length: 14 amino acids. The V and J ends lost 6 bases and 2 bases respectively, with 14 bases between them. CDR1 SGDLS and CDR2 YYNGEE come from the germline V gene. CDR3 bases: TGTGCCAGCAACCTGGGAGGGGAGAACTATGGCTACACCTTC. Its translation is CASNLGGENYGYTF.

V gene TRBV5-1 combines with J gene TRBJ2-2, with D perhaps given as TRBD1 or TRBD2 (5 bases each). The germline CDR1 and CDR2 sequences are SGHRS and YFSETQ. The CDR3 is made up of 15 amino acids. V gave up 4 bases and J gave up 5 bases, with 15 bases separating them. The CDR3, as DNA: TGCGCCAGCAGCCCCCCACCGGGGACGACCGGGGAGCTGTTTTTT. It specifies CASSPPPGTTGELFF.

This chain uses TRBV29-1 with TRBJ1-1; no firm D call. The germline V and J ends were trimmed by 3 bases and 2 bases, with 4 bases remaining between them. From germline, CDR1 is SQVTM and CDR2 ANQGSEA. This CDR3 comprises 11 residues. CDR3 sequence (DNA): TGCAGCGTTGACACCAACACTGAAGCTTTCTTT. It codes for CSVDTNTEAFF.

The rearrangement links TRBV5-4 to TRBJ1-5, with a tentative D call TRBD1 (5 bases). Between the trimmed V and J ends, which lost 0 bases and 11 bases, there was a span of 12 bases. The germline gives CDR1 SGHNT, CDR2 YYREEE (reference sequence). This CDR3 has 13 amino acids. CDR3 in amino acids: CASSLGTGMAQHF. DNA for the CDR3: TGTGCCAGCAGCTTGGGAACAGGCATGGCCCAGCATTTT.

CDR3 residues: CASSSTSYNEQFF. CDR3 DNA sequence: TGTGCCAGCAGCTCGACTAGTTACAATGAGCAGTTCTTC. V usage is TRBV4-2 and J usage is TRBJ2-1; tentative D call: TRBD2 (6 bases). CDR1 is LGHNA and CDR2 is YNFKEQ in the germline V gene. The CDR3 contains 13 residues. Trimming pared 5 bases from V and 4 bases from J, leaving 9 bases between.

The CDR3 sequence: CASSSPGQGNTEAFF. The DNA of the CDR3 is TGTGCCAGCAGCTCCCCGGGACAGGGGAACACTGAAGCTTTCTTT. V is TRBV11-1 and J is TRBJ1-1; TRBD1 matches 9 bases. This CDR3 region has 15 residues. CDR1 is SGHAT, CDR2 FQDESV, per germline (reference sequence). V gave up 4 bases and J gave up 1 base; unmatched junction bases: 4.

V gene TRBV5-1 combines with J gene TRBJ2-5, with a weak D call TRBD2 (5 bases). Between the trimmed V and J ends, which lost 5 bases and 2 bases, there was a span of 10 bases. The germline CDR1 and CDR2 sequences are SGHRS and YFSETQ. CDR3 length: 13 amino acids. The CDR3 here is CASSPGIQETQYF. Written as DNA, the CDR3 is TGCGCCAGCAGTCCGGGGATTCAAGAGACCCAGTACTTC.